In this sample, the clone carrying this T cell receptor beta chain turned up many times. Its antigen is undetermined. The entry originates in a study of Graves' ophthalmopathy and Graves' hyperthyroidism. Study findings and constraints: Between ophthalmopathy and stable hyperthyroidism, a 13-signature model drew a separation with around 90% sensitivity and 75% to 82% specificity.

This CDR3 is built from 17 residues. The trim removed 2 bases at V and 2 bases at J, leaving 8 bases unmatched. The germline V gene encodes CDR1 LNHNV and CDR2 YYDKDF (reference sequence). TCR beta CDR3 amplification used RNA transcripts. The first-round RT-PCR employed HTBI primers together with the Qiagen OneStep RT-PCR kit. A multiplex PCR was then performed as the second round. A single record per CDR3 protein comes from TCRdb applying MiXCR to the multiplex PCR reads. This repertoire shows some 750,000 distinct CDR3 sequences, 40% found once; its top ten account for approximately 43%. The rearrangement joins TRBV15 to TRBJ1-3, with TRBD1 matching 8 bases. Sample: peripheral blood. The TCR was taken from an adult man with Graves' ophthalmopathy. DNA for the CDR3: TGTGCCACCAGCAGAAATCTGGGACAGGCAACTGGAAACACCATATATTTT. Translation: CATSRNLGQATGNTIYF.